This T cell receptor (beta chain) appears in the sequencing data of a study of CD8+CD57+ T cells in acquired aplastic anemia (dated by TCRdb to the late 2010s). Regarding the study in general: DNA extracted from sorted CD4+ and CD8+ cells had a mean of roughly 3.4 ug, with a range of 0.2 to 27.4 ug. An average of approximately 10 million reads for CD4+ cells and 11 million to 12 million reads for CD8+ cells was obtained from healthy donor samples. Beyond this particular receptor, the publication reports: Roughly 30 CD8+ CDR3 sequences were shared between patients and controls but appeared highly expressed in patients and within their immunodominant clones. No significant difference in CD8+ Simpson's diversity was found between patients and healthy controls (P=0.060).

The study deep-sequenced TCR repertoires of sorted CD4+ and CD8+ blood T cells from severe aplastic anemia patients and healthy subjects. Ficoll-Paque density gradient centrifugation was used to isolate peripheral blood mononuclear cells. Before DNA was extracted, CD4+ and CD8+ T cells were sorted using either FACS or magnetic beads. For this clonotype: What antigen it recognizes has not been identified. The junction departs from the called germline gene at one end, perhaps through a read error.

Profiling of TCR beta VDJ combinations and CDR3 sequences used genomic DNA as the template. An Illumina HiSeq 2000 was the platform used for TCR repertoire sequencing. The authors processed their data as follows. TRBV/TRBJ rearrangement plots, CDR3 size and DJ length profiles, and Simpson's diversity index were used to assess repertoires. Whichever DNA sequence was most abundant in the deep sequencing data was defined as the immunodominant clone. CDR3 amino acid sequences were screened for sharing across subjects and were compared with published repertoires and the VDJdb database. Starting from the raw public reads, TCRdb applied fastp trimming at Q25, assembled clones with MiXCR and retained in-frame beta chains. Under each unique CDR3 protein, matching rows form one entry showing the most common genes and DNA. What appears here as the V and J calls and clone size reflects TCRdb's work, not the paper's. The sample data list about 170,000 distinct CDR3 sequences, and around 60% of these were observed just once. Of the sample, around 45% is held by the ten largest clones.

This receptor was identified in a human donor in good health. Sample: sorted CD4+, CD8+, or CD8+CD57+ T cells (not recorded which) from PBMCs.

The nucleotides are TGTGCCAGCAGCAATCGGGACTACCCATGTTTT. Translated, it gives CASSNRDYPCF. The rearranged chain carries TRBV7-2 and TRBJ2-3, with 7 bases matching TRBD2. Taken from the germline V gene, the CDR1 and CDR2 loops are SGHTA and FQGNSA. From the cysteine up to the phenylalanine, the CDR3 has a length of 11 residues. Of the read, only the CDR3 DNA is kept; its 33 bases are in frame from base 1.